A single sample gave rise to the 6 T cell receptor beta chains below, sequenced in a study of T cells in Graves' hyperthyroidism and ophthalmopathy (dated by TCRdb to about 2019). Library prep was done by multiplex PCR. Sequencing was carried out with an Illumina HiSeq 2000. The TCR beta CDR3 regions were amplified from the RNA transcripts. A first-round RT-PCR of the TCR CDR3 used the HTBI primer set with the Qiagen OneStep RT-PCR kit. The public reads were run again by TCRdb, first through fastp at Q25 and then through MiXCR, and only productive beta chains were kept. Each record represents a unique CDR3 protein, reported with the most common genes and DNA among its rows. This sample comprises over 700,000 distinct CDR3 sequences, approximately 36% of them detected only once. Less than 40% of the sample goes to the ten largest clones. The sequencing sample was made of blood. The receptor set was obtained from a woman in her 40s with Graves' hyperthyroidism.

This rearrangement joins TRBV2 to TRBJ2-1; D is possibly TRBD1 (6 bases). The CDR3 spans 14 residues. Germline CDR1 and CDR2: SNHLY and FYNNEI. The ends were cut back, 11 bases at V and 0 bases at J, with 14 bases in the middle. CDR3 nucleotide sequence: TGTGCCGGGAGACAGGAGAGCTCCTACAATGAGCAGTTCTTC. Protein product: CAGRQESSYNEQFF.

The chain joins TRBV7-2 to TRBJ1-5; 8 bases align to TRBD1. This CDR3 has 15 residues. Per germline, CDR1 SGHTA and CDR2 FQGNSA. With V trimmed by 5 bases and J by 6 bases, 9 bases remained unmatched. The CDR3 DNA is TGTGCCAGCAGCATCGGACAGGGTGCACGTCAGCCCCAGCATTTT. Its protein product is CASSIGQGARQPQHF.

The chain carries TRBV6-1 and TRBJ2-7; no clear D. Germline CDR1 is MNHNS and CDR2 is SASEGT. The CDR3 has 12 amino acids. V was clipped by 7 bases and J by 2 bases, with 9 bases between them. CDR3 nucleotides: TGTGCCAGCATGAGGTTACCCTACGAGCAGTACTTC. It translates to CASMRLPYEQYF.

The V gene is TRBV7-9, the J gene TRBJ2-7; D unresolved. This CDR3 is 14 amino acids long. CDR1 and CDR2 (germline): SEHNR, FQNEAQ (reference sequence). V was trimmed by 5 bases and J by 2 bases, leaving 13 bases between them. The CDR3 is CASSPARTAYEQYF. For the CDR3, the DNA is TGTGCCAGCAGCCCTGCCCGGACGGCCTACGAGCAGTACTTC.

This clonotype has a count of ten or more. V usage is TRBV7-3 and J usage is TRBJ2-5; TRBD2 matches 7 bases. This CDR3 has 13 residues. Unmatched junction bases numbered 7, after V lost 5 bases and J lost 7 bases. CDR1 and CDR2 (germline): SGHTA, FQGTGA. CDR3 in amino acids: CASSRGVLGTQYF. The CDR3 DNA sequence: TGTGCCAGCAGCCGGGGGGTGCTTGGGACCCAGTACTTC.

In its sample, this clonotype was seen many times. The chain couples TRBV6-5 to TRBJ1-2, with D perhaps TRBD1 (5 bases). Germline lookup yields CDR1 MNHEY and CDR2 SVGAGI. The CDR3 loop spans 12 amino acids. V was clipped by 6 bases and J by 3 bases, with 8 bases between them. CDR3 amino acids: CASSGTDYGYTF. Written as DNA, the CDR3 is TGTGCCAGCAGCGGGACGGACTATGGCTACACCTTC.